A single sample is the source of the 20 T cell receptor beta chains below, sequenced in a study of CD8 T cells in ankylosing spondylitis. Study outcomes and limitations: A TCR beta motif made of about eight highly homologous variants seemed typical of ankylosing spondylitis blood.

TCRdb fed the 5' RACE reads into MiXCR, producing one record per CDR3 protein. The sample includes 220,000 or so distinct CDR3 sequences, 15% to 20% of them seen just once. These receptors have no known antigen. The sample taken for sequencing was blood, either unsorted or a sorted T cell fraction (not recorded which). These TCRs come from a male donor with ankylosing spondylitis.

V gene TRBV3-1 combines with J gene TRBJ1-2, with D maybe TRBD1 (6 bases). Trimming cost V 0 bases and J 10 bases, with 18 bases left between them. The CDR3 is 15 residues long. Germline CDR1 and CDR2: LGHDT and YNNKEL (reference sequence). The CDR3 coding sequence is TGTGCCAGCAGCCAAGAGTGGGCAGGGGAGAACTACTACACCTTC. This gives the protein CASSQEWAGENYYTF.

The chain combines TRBV27 with TRBJ1-2, with TRBD1 matching 9 bases. The CDR3 extends over 15 amino acids. Per the germline V gene, CDR1 is MNHEY and CDR2 is SMNVEV (reference sequence). V trimming: 3 bases; J trimming: 8 bases; junction bases outside the gene matches: 10. The CDR3 is CASSFSRGTGRGYTF. The CDR3 nucleotides are TGTGCCAGCAGTTTCTCGAGAGGGACAGGGAGAGGCTACACCTTC.

The chain has TRBV30 and TRBJ2-5, with D unclear. V gave up 7 bases and J gave up 5 bases, with 8 bases separating them. The germline CDR1 and CDR2 sequences are GTSNPN and SVGIG (reference sequence). CDR3 length: 10 amino acids. CDR3: CASFGETQYF. CDR3 nucleotide sequence: TGTGCCTCCTTTGGGGAGACCCAGTACTTC.

This chain uses TRBV9 with TRBJ1-2; no reliable D call. This CDR3 has 15 amino acids. Deletions cut 3 bases from V and 6 bases from J, with 18 bases between. Germline V gives CDR1 SGDLS, CDR2 YYNGEE. The CDR3 bases are TGTGCCAGCAGCGGACTACTGGCCAGATCCAATGGCTACACCTTC. The encoded protein is CASSGLLARSNGYTF. The whole variable domain, remainder taken from reference TRBV9 and TRBJ1-2, is DSGVTQTPKHLITATGQRVTLRCSPRSGDLSVYWYQQSLDQGLQFLIQYYNGEERAKGNILERFSAQQFPDLHSELNLSSLELGDSALYFCASSGLLARSNGYTFGSGTRLTVV.

The sample holds many counts of this clonotype. The chain links TRBV6-1 to TRBJ2-2; 7 nucleotides agree with TRBD1. CDR1 MNHNS and CDR2 SASEGT come from the germline V gene. The CDR3 totals 15 residues. J gave up 5 bases and V 6 bases, and 9 bases lay outside the gene matches. CDR3 sequence reads: CASRAPDRETGELFF. CDR3 DNA sequence: TGTGCCAGCAGAGCACCTGACAGGGAAACCGGGGAGCTGTTTTTT.

V is TRBV2 and J is TRBJ2-3, with TRBD2 matching over 8 bases. V gave up 6 bases and J gave up 2 bases; unmatched junction bases: 7. In germline, CDR1 is SNHLY, CDR2 FYNNEI. This CDR3 is 15 amino acids long. The CDR3 DNA follows: TGTGCCAGCAGAGGAGCGGGGGCGCCCACAGATACGCAGTATTTT. Translating gives CASRGAGAPTDTQYF.

The rearrangement links TRBV10-3 to TRBJ1-1; no reliable D call. The CDR3 loop spans 16 amino acids. V lost 3 bases to trimming and J lost 1 base, with 15 bases between them. Per the germline V gene, CDR1 is ENHRY and CDR2 is SYGVKD. In DNA form, the CDR3 reads TGTGCCATCAGTGACCTCTTCGGGGAGGGGAACACTGAAGCTTTCTTT. Its translation: CAISDLFGEGNTEAFF.

This clonotype has more than one count but fewer than ten. CDR3 in amino acids: CASSTQNGRAPDTQYF. The CDR3 nucleotides are TGTGCCAGCAGCACCCAAAACGGGAGGGCCCCAGATACGCAGTATTTT. This chain connects TRBV12-3 or TRBV12-4 to TRBJ2-3, with 8 bases that match TRBD2. The CDR3 loop spans 16 amino acids. V was pared by 6 bases and J by 4 bases, with 12 bases of the junction left unmatched.

The chain is built from TRBV6-5 and TRBJ2-3; TRBD1 agrees at 9 bases. V was clipped by 4 bases and J by 2 bases; unmatched bases: 7. The CDR3 is made up of 16 amino acids. CDR1 and CDR2 from the germline V gene are MNHEY and SVGAGI. CDR3 sequence (DNA): TGTGCCAGCAGTTCTATGTGGACAGGGGACACAGATACGCAGTATTTT. Its protein product is CASSSMWTGDTDTQYF.

The rearrangement joins TRBV7-9 to TRBJ1-2; TRBD1 matches 7 bases. The germline V gene encodes CDR1 SEHNR and CDR2 FQNEAQ (reference sequence). The CDR3 extends over 15 amino acids. V lost 5 bases and J lost 2; bases outside the gene matches: 8. The CDR3 coding sequence is TGTGCCAGCAGCCATGGGGACAGCTTAAACTATGGCTACACCTTC. Amino acids: CASSHGDSLNYGYTF.

The V call is TRBV7-2, the J call TRBJ2-7; D might be TRBD1 (5 bases). From germline, CDR1 is SGHTA and CDR2 FQGNSA. V gave up 8 bases and J gave up 4 bases, with 12 bases separating them. The CDR3 sequence is 12 residues long. CDR3 sequence reads: CASGQGLYEQYF. CDR3 bases: TGTGCCAGCGGGCAGGGTTTATACGAGCAGTACTTC.

As regards this clonotype: Just one base apart from a much larger clone, this may be a read error. The V call is TRBV12-3 or TRBV12-4, the J call TRBJ1-1; D is unresolved. The CDR3 consists of 13 residues. The CDR3 DNA is TGTTCCAGCAGTTTGGCGGTAAACACTGAAGCTTTCTTT. Translated, it gives CSSSLAVNTEAFF.

The rearrangement joins TRBV12-3 or TRBV12-4 to TRBJ2-1; 13 positions agree with TRBD2. This CDR3 is 15 amino acids long. After removal of 6 bases from V and 5 bases from J, the junction contained 4 bases not matched to a gene. The CDR3 loop reads CASSRTSGGDNEQFF. CDR3 in DNA: TGTGCCAGCAGCCGGACTAGCGGGGGTGACAATGAGCAGTTCTTC.

The V and J genes are TRBV7-8 and TRBJ1-1; D not certain. CDR1 and CDR2 (germline): SGHVS, FQNEAQ. This CDR3 region has 15 residues. Deletions cut 1 base from V and 1 base from J, with 10 bases between. The CDR3 nucleotides are TGTGCCAGCAGCTTAGGTATTGGGGAGAACACTGAAGCTTTCTTT. This translates into CASSLGIGENTEAFF.

This clonotype was picked up a small number of times. The rearrangement uses TRBV4-1 and TRBJ2-1; TRBD2 matches at 11 bases. Germline lookup yields CDR1 MGHRA and CDR2 YSYEKL. The CDR3 contains 18 residues. After removal of 3 bases from V and 0 bases from J, the junction contained 7 bases not matched to a gene. The CDR3: CASSQDTSGGSSYNEQFF. The CDR3 DNA is TGCGCCAGCAGCCAGGATACTAGCGGGGGTAGCTCCTACAATGAGCAGTTCTTC.

This clonotype was counted a few times. This rearrangement joins TRBV4-1 to TRBJ1-1; D not resolved. This CDR3 is 15 amino acids long. CDR1 and CDR2 from the germline V gene are MGHRA and YSYEKL. The V end lost 0 bases, the J end lost 5 bases, and 13 bases lay between the germline ends. The DNA for the CDR3 is TGCGCCAGCAGCCAAGACGACGGCCTTGGAACTGAAGCTTTCTTT. Translated: CASSQDDGLGTEAFF.

The chain joins TRBV12-3 or TRBV12-4 to TRBJ1-2, with D maybe TRBD1 (5 bases). The CDR3 totals 11 residues. V lost 8 bases and J 4 bases, leaving 8 bases between the germline ends. The CDR3 here is CASQGPYGYTF. The CDR3 DNA reads as TGTGCCAGCCAGGGTCCCTATGGCTACACCTTC.

This sequence joins TRBV6-1 and TRBJ1-5; D gene ambiguous. The germline gives CDR1 MNHNS, CDR2 SASEGT. The CDR3 has 15 residues. The V end was cut by 7 bases, the J end by 0 bases, with 13 bases between. The CDR3 protein is CASNTGRYSNQPQHF. The CDR3 bases are TGTGCCAGCAACACCGGGAGATATAGCAATCAGCCCCAGCATTTT.

The chain recombines TRBV10-3 with TRBJ2-7, with D hard to call. Germline values: CDR1 ENHRY, CDR2 SYGVKD. The CDR3 has 15 residues. Trimming took 0 bases from V and 6 from J, leaving 15 bases between them. CDR3 amino acids: CAISESGSPPGEQYF. CDR3 DNA: TGTGCCATCAGTGAGTCGGGCTCCCCGCCGGGCGAGCAGTACTTC.

This clonotype has only a few counts. V gene TRBV20-1 combines with J gene TRBJ2-1; D is undetermined. CDR3 length: 13 amino acids. The germline V gene has CDR1 DFQATT and CDR2 SNEGSKA (reference sequence). The V gene lost 1 base and the J gene lost 2 bases, with 6 bases spanning the gap. CDR3 bases: TGCAGTGCTAGAGCCCCCACCTACAATGAGCAGTTCTTC. It encodes CSARAPTYNEQFF.